Below, 27 T cell receptor beta chains from the same sample are listed, as sequenced in a study of blood T cell repertoires in COVID-19. Profiling relied on immunoSEQ multiplex PCR, and the TCRdb table lists in-frame clones only, not all of them. This sample has approximately 31,000 clones, with 85% found just once. The specimen was peripheral blood. The source is a woman aged 60-75 years with active COVID-19.

The V call is TRBV3-1 (or the pseudogene TRBV3-2), the J call TRBJ2-1, with TRBD2 matching over 11 bases. The length of the CDR3 is 12 residues. J gave up 10 bases and V 5 bases, and 1 base lay outside the gene matches. Germline V gene data show CDR1 as LGHDT and CDR2 as YNNKEL (reference sequence). CDR3 in amino acids: CASSRTSGEQFF. The CDR3 nucleotides read TGTGCCAGCAGCAGGACTAGCGGGGAGCAGTTCTTC.

This clone appeared a single time. The V gene is TRBV15, the J gene TRBJ1-5; 7 bases agree with TRBD1. CDR1 and CDR2 from the germline V gene are LNHNV and YYDKDF (reference sequence). The length of the CDR3 is 15 residues. V lost 2 bases and J lost 5; bases outside the gene matches: 6. CDR3 loop: CATSRMGGQYQPQHF. The DNA for the CDR3 is TGTGCCACCAGCAGAATGGGGGGACAGTATCAGCCCCAGCATTTT.

The rearrangement joins TRBV28 to TRBJ1-2; D is possibly TRBD1 (6 bases). CDR3 length: 13 residues. Germline V CDR1 and CDR2: MDHEN, SYDVKM. Trimming took 6 bases from V and 3 from J, leaving 11 bases between them. DNA for the CDR3: TGTGCCAGCAGGCCAGGGGTCCACTATGGCTACACCTTC. It codes for CASRPGVHYGYTF.

The V call is TRBV19, the J call TRBJ1-2, with 7 bases aligning to TRBD1. The CDR3 loop spans 12 amino acids. Germline-derived CDR1 and CDR2 are LNHDA and SQIVND (reference sequence). The J segment lost 8 bases and the V segment lost 9 bases, leaving 9 bases of the junction unmatched. The CDR3 sequence is CASYSGGSGYTF. The CDR3 DNA follows: TGTGCCAGCTATTCAGGGGGTTCAGGCTACACCTTC.

The chain has TRBV24-1 and TRBJ2-1, with 8 positions matching TRBD1. The trim removed 6 bases at V and 6 bases at J, leaving 0 bases unmatched. CDR1 is KGHDR, CDR2 SFDVKD, per germline. The CDR3 has 12 amino acids. The CDR3 region is CATSTGGNEQFF. CDR3 in DNA: TGTGCCACCAGTACAGGGGGCAATGAGCAGTTCTTC.

This chain links TRBV7-2 with TRBJ1-5; no clear D gene. The CDR3 is 13 residues long. Germline CDR1 and CDR2: SGHTA and FQGNSA. Trimming removed 3 bases from V and 6 bases from J, with 9 bases in between. CDR3 sequence reads: CASSFFSIQPQHF. Written as DNA, the CDR3 is TGTGCCAGCAGCTTTTTCAGTATTCAGCCCCAGCATTTT.

This clone was picked up one time. The rearrangement links TRBV30 to TRBJ1-2; 8 bases agree with TRBD1. The CDR3 loop spans 19 amino acids. CDR1 is GTSNPN, CDR2 SVGIG, per germline (reference sequence). V shed 3 bases and J 1 base; nucleotides not matched to a gene: 19. DNA for the CDR3: TGTGCCTGGAGCGAGGGGACAGGCTATGGCGGGGTTTATAACTATGGCTACACCTTC. The encoded protein is CAWSEGTGYGGVYNYGYTF.

V usage is TRBV12-3 or TRBV12-4 and J usage is TRBJ2-5, with a tentative D call TRBD2 (5 bases). This CDR3 has 13 residues. The V and J ends lost 7 bases and 12 bases respectively, with 21 bases between them. The CDR3 DNA sequence: TGTGCCAGCACCCCTGCCCGGGAATCTGAAAAGTACTTC. Its protein is CASTPARESEKYF.

The chain uses TRBV9 and TRBJ2-2, with D maybe TRBD1 (6 bases). In germline, CDR1 is SGDLS, CDR2 YYNGEE. CDR3 size: 15 residues. Trimming removed 0 bases at V and 6 bases at J, with 12 bases between. The CDR3 loop is CASSVEGQGSGELFF. DNA for the CDR3: TGTGCCAGCAGCGTAGAGGGGCAGGGGTCCGGGGAGCTGTTTTTT.

This CDR3 reads CAWRKTGGTEAFF. Here the CDR3 DNA reads TGTGCCTGGAGGAAAACAGGGGGCACTGAAGCTTTCTTT. The rearrangement links TRBV30 to TRBJ1-1; 8 nucleotides line up with TRBD1. The length of the CDR3 is 13 residues. J was trimmed by 4 bases and V by 3 bases; bases with no gene match: 4. CDR1 GTSNPN and CDR2 SVGIG come from the germline V gene (reference sequence).

The chain combines TRBV18 with TRBJ2-3; TRBD2 aligns across 8 bases. With V trimmed by 3 bases and J by 5 bases, 10 bases remained unmatched. Germline V gene lookup returns CDR1 KGHSH and CDR2 LQKENI. This CDR3 region has 16 residues. Here the CDR3 DNA reads TGTGCCAGCTCACCGTTTCTAGAGCTAGCGGGAGATACGCAGTATTTT. Its protein is CASSPFLELAGDTQYF. The whole variable domain, filled in from reference TRBV18 and TRBJ2-3, reads NAGVMQNPRHLVRRRGQEARLRCSPMKGHSHVYWYRQLPEEGLKFMVYLQKENIIDESGMPKERFSAEFPKEGPSILRIQQVVRGDSAAYFCASSPFLELAGDTQYFGPGTRLTVL.

The chain recombines TRBV10-3 with TRBJ2-7; 9 bases match TRBD1. CDR1 and CDR2 from the germline V gene are ENHRY and SYGVKD. V was clipped by 8 bases and J by 7 bases; unmatched bases: 12. The CDR3 is 14 residues long. The CDR3 reads CAIAEADRGREQYF. The CDR3 DNA reads TGTGCCATCGCGGAAGCGGACAGGGGTAGGGAGCAGTACTTC.

This chain links TRBV6-1 with TRBJ2-7; 7 bases fit TRBD1. The CDR3 is 15 residues long. V shed 2 bases, J shed 0 bases, and the junction held 4 bases outside the gene matches. In germline, CDR1 is MNHNS, CDR2 SASEGT. The CDR3 DNA reads as TGTGCCAGCAGTGAACGGGGACAGAGCTCCTACGAGCAGTACTTC. This gives the protein CASSERGQSSYEQYF.

This chain joins TRBV5-1 and TRBJ1-5; the D gene is possibly TRBD1 (5 bases). Trimming stripped 3 bases from V and 3 bases from J, with 13 bases between. Germline V gene lookup returns CDR1 SGHRS and CDR2 YFSETQ. The CDR3 totals 15 residues. CDR3 sequence reads: CASSWGGTDNQPQHF. CDR3 nucleotides: TGCGCCAGCAGCTGGGGGGGGACCGACAATCAGCCCCAGCATTTT.

The chain has TRBV14 and TRBJ1-3, with D possibly being TRBD1 (6 bases). Looked up from germline, CDR1 is SGHDN and CDR2 is FVKESK. Trimming took 5 bases from V and 0 from J, leaving 11 bases between them. The CDR3 extends over 15 amino acids. The CDR3 DNA is TGTGCCAGCAGCGCACAGGGAAGCTCTGGAAACACCATATATTTT. Protein: CASSAQGSSGNTIYF.

The rearrangement links TRBV5-1 to TRBJ2-7, with no clear D. Germline lookup yields CDR1 SGHRS and CDR2 YFSETQ. V lost 3 bases, J lost 0 bases, and 7 bases lay in between. The CDR3 length is 13 residues. CDR3 DNA: TGCGCCAGCAGCTCGACTGGCTCCTACGAGCAGTACTTC. It is translated as CASSSTGSYEQYF.

The rearrangement uses TRBV3-1 (or the pseudogene TRBV3-2) and TRBJ1-3, with no clear D. Germline V gene data show CDR1 as LGHDT and CDR2 as YNNKEL (reference sequence). Trimming stripped 5 bases from V and 0 bases from J, with 17 bases between. The CDR3 is 17 residues long. For the CDR3, the DNA is TGTGCCAGCAGCGATCTCTGGAGCGGAGTCTCTGGAAACACCATATATTTT. As protein: CASSDLWSGVSGNTIYF.

The chain uses TRBV6-5 and TRBJ2-1, with a weak D call TRBD2 (6 bases). CDR1 and CDR2 from the germline V gene are MNHEY and SVGAGI. Between the trimmed V and J ends, which lost 6 bases and 3 bases, there was a span of 15 bases. CDR3 length equals 15 residues. CDR3 sequence: CASSKTSSDYNEQFF. CDR3 DNA sequence: TGTGCCAGCAGCAAGACTAGTTCGGACTACAATGAGCAGTTCTTC.

This clone has a handful of counts. The chain uses TRBV10-3 and TRBJ2-4; 10 bases line up with TRBD2. The germline gives CDR1 ENHRY, CDR2 SYGVKD. The CDR3 length is 17 residues. With V trimmed by 10 bases and J by 0 bases, 12 bases remained unmatched. The CDR3, as DNA: TGTGCCACCTCCACCGAACGACTAGCGGGAGCCAAAAACATTCAGTACTTC. Residues: CATSTERLAGAKNIQYF.

The chain has TRBV11-3 and TRBJ2-5; 8 bases line up with TRBD2. V shed 5 bases and J 5 bases; nucleotides not matched to a gene: 10. The CDR3 is made up of 15 amino acids. Germline V lookup: CDR1 SGHNT, CDR2 YENEEA. The CDR3 DNA reads TGTGCCAGCAGCCCCCGGGCGGGGGGCAGGGAGACCCAGTACTTC. It encodes CASSPRAGGRETQYF.

The rearrangement links TRBV5-5 to TRBJ2-1; 8 positions match TRBD2. V lost 0 bases, J lost 4 bases, and 6 bases stayed unmatched. Germline V gene sequence: CDR1 SGHKS, CDR2 YYEKEE (reference sequence). The CDR3 totals 16 residues. In nucleotides, the CDR3 is TGTGCCAGCAGCTTGGGGCGGCGGGGGGCTTACAATGAGCAGTTCTTC. Translation: CASSLGRRGAYNEQFF.

The rearrangement links TRBV7-2 to TRBJ2-7; 10 bases line up with TRBD1. The CDR3 is 15 residues long. CDR1 and CDR2 (germline): SGHTA, FQGNSA. Trimming at V came to 0 bases and at J to 3 bases, leaving 2 bases not matched to a gene. The CDR3 nucleotides are TGTGCCAGCAGCTTAGCGCGGACAGGGGGCTACGAGCAGTACTTC. Encoded protein: CASSLARTGGYEQYF.

This chain uses TRBV19 with TRBJ1-5; 9 bases match TRBD1. Trimming took 8 bases from V and 4 from J; bases not matched to a gene: 6. Germline lookup yields CDR1 LNHDA and CDR2 SQIVND (reference sequence). This CDR3 has 14 amino acids. The CDR3 DNA is TGTGCCAGTCTGCCAGGGACAGGGAATCAGCCCCAGCATTTT. It specifies CASLPGTGNQPQHF. Using reference TRBV19 and TRBJ1-5 for the parts outside the CDR3, the full variable domain is DGGITQSPKYLFRKEGQNVTLSCEQNLNHDAMYWYRQDPGQGLRLIYYSQIVNDFQKGDIAEGYSVSREKKESFPLTVTSAQKNPTAFYLCASLPGTGNQPQHFGDGTRLSIL.

This chain joins TRBV18 and TRBJ1-2; TRBD1 matches 7 bases. This CDR3 spans 15 amino acids. Germline assignment: CDR1 KGHSH and CDR2 LQKENI. J gave up 0 bases and V 1 base, and 2 bases lay outside the gene matches. The CDR3: CASSPQGQPNYGYTF. The CDR3 DNA sequence: TGTGCCAGCTCACCACAGGGACAGCCTAACTATGGCTACACCTTC.

The chain combines TRBV29-1 with TRBJ2-1, with D tentatively TRBD2 (6 bases). V was cut by 7 bases and J by 0 bases, with 13 bases left in between. Germline V CDR1 and CDR2: SQVTM, ANQGSEA. This CDR3 contains 14 residues. DNA of the CDR3: TGCAGCGCGTCGGGACTTAGCTCCTACAATGAGCAGTTCTTC. Amino acid sequence: CSASGLSSYNEQFF.

The genes are TRBV11-2 and TRBJ2-1, with 9 bases that match TRBD1. The CDR3 contains 16 residues. Germline V CDR1 and CDR2: SGHAT, FQNNGV. With V trimmed by 5 bases and J by 7 bases, 12 bases remained unmatched. The CDR3 DNA reads TGTGCCAGCAGCCCGGGACAGGGTGGGGTCGGAAATGAGCAGTTCTTC. Translating it yields CASSPGQGGVGNEQFF.

The V call is TRBV28, the J call TRBJ2-3, with TRBD1 identical over 7 bases. The CDR3 consists of 18 residues. After removal of 3 bases from V and 2 bases from J, the junction contained 14 bases not matched to a gene. The V gene's germline CDR1 is MDHEN and CDR2 SYDVKM. DNA of the CDR3: TGTGCCAGCAGTTTGGACAGGTATGGGGATGAGGACACAGATACGCAGTATTTT. Protein sequence: CASSLDRYGDEDTDTQYF.